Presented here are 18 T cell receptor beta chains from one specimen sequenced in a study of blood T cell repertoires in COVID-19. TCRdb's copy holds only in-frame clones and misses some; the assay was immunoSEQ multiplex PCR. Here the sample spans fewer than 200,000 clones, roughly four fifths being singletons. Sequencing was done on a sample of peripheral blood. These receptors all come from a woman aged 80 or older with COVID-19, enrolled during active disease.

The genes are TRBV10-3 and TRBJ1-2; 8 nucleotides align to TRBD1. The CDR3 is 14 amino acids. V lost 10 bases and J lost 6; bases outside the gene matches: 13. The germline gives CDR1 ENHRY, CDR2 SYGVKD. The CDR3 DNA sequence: TGTGCCACCCTCAACAGGGGGTTAACGGATGGCTACACCTTC. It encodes CATLNRGLTDGYTF.

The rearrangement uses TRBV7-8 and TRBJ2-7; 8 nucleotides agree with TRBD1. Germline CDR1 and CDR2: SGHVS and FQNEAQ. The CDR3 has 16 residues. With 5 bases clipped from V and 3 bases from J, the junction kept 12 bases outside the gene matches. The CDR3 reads CASSPRAGTGLYEQYF. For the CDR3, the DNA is TGTGCCAGCAGCCCCCGAGCCGGGACAGGACTCTACGAGCAGTACTTC.

The CDR3 region is CASSSRGAENTGELFF. The CDR3 DNA follows: TGTGCCAGCAGTTCTCGCGGGGCCGAGAACACCGGGGAGCTGTTTTTT. The chain recombines TRBV6-5 with TRBJ2-2; the D gene is possibly TRBD2 (6 bases). Between the trimmed V and J ends, which lost 4 bases and 1 base, there was a span of 13 bases. This CDR3 contains 16 residues. Looked up from germline, CDR1 is MNHEY and CDR2 is SVGAGI.

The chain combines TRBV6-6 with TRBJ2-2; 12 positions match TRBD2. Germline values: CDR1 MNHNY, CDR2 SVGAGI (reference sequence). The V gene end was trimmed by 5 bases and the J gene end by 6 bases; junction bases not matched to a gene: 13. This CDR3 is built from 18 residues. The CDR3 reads CASSPGLAGGLNSGELFF. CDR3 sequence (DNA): TGTGCCAGCAGTCCTGGTCTAGCGGGGGGGCTTAACTCCGGGGAGCTGTTTTTT.

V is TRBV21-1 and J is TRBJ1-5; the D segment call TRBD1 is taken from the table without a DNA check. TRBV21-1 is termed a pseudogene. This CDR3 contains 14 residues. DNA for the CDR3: TGTGCCAGCAGCAAAGACAGGGGCCATCAGCCCCAGCATTTT. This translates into CASSKDRGHQPQHF.

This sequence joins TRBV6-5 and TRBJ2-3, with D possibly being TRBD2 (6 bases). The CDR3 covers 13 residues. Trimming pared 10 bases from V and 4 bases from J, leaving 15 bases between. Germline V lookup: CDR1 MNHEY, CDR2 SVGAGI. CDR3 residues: CATRLVGPDTQYF. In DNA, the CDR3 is TGTGCCACCCGACTAGTGGGGCCAGATACGCAGTATTTT.

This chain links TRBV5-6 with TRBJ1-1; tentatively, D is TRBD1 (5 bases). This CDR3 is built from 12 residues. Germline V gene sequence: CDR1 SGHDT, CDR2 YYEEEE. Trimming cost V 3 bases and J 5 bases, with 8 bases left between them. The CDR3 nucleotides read TGTGCCAGCAGCTGGGCAGGGACTGAAGCTTTCTTT. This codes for CASSWAGTEAFF.

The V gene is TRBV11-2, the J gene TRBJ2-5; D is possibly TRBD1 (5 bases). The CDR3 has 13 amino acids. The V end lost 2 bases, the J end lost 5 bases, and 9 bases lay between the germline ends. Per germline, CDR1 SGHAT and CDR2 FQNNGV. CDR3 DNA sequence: TGTGCCAGCAGCTTAAGGGGCTGGGAGACCCAGTACTTC. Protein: CASSLRGWETQYF.

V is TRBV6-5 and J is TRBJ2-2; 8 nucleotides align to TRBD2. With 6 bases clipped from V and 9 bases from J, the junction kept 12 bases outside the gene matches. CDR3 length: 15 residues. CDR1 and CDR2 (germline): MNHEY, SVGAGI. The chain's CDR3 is CASRRTGGMGWELFF. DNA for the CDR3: TGTGCCAGCAGGAGAACGGGGGGGATGGGCTGGGAGCTGTTTTTT.

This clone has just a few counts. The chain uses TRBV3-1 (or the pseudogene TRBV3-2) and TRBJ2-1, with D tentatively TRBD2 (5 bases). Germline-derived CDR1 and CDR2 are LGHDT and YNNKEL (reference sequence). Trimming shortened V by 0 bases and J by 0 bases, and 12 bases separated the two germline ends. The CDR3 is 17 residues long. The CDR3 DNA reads TGTGCCAGCAGCCAAGATCGCGGGCATAGCTCCTACAATGAGCAGTTCTTC. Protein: CASSQDRGHSSYNEQFF.

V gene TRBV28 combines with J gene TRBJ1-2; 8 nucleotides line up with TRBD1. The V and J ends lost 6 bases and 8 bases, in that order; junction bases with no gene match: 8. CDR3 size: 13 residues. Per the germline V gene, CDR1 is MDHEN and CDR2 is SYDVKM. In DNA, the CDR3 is TGTGCCAGCAGCACGCCAGGGGGCCAGGGCTACACCTTC. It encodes CASSTPGGQGYTF.

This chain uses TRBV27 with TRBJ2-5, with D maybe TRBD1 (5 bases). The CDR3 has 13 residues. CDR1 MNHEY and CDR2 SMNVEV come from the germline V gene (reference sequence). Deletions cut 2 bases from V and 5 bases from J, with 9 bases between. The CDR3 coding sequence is TGTGCCAGCAGTTTAAGGGGTGTGGAGACCCAGTACTTC. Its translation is CASSLRGVETQYF.

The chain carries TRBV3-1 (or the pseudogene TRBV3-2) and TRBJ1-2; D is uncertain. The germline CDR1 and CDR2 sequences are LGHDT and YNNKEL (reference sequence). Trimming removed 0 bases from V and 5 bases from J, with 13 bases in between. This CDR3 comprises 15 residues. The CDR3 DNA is TGTGCCAGCAGCCAAGAGGGCAGCTTCGGTTATGGCTACACCTTC. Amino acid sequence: CASSQEGSFGYGYTF.

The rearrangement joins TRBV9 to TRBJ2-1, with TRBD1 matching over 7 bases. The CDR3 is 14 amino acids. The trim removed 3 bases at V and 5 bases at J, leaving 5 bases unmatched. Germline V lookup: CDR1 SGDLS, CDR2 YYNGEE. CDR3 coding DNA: TGTGCCAGCAGCGAAGGGACAGTACACAATGAGCAGTTCTTC. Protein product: CASSEGTVHNEQFF.

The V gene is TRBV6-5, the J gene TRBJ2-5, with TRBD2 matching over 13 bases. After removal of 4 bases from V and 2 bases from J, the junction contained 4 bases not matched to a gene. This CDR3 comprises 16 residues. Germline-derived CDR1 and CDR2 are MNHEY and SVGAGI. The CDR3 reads CASSSVGLAGQETQYF. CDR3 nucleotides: TGTGCCAGCAGTTCCGTGGGACTAGCGGGACAAGAGACCCAGTACTTC.

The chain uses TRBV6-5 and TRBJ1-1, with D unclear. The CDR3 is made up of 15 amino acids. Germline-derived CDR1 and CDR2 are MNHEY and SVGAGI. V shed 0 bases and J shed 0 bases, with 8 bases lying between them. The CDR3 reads CASSYSPVMNTEAFF. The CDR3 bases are TGTGCCAGCAGTTACTCGCCGGTCATGAACACTGAAGCTTTCTTT.

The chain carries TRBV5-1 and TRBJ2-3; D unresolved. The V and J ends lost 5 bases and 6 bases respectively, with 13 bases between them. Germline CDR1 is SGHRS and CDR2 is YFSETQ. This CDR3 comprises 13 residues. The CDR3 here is CASSGPDHDTQYF. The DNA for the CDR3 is TGCGCCAGCAGTGGCCCAGATCACGATACGCAGTATTTT.

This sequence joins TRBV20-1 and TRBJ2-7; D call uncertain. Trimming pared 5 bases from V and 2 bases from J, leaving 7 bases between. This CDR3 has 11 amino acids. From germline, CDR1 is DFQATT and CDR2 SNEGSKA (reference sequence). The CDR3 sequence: CSASGTYEQYF. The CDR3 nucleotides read TGCAGTGCTTCAGGAACCTACGAGCAGTACTTC.